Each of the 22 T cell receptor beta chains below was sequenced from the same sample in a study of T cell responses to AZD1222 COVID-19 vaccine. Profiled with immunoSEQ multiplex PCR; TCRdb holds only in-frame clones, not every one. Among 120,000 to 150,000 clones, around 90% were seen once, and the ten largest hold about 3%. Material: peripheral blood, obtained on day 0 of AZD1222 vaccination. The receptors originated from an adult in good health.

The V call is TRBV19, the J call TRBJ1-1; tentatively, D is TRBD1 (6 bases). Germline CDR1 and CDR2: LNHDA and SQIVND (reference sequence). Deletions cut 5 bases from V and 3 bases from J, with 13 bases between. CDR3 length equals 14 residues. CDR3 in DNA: TGTGCCAGTAGTTACTCAGGGGTATACACTGAAGCTTTCTTT. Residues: CASSYSGVYTEAFF. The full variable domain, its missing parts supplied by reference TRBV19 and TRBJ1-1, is DGGITQSPKYLFRKEGQNVTLSCEQNLNHDAMYWYRQDPGQGLRLIYYSQIVNDFQKGDIAEGYSVSREKKESFPLTVTSAQKNPTAFYLCASSYSGVYTEAFFGQGTRLTVV.

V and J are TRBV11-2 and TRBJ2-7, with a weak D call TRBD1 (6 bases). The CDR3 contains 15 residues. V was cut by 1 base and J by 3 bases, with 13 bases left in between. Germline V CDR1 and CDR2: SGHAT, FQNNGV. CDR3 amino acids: CASSLGEGHRYEQYF. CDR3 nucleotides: TGTGCCAGCAGCTTAGGCGAGGGACACCGCTACGAGCAGTACTTC. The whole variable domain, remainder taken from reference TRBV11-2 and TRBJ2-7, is EAGVAQSPRYKIIEKRQSVAFWCNPISGHATLYWYQQILGQGPKLLIQFQNNGVVDDSQLPKDRFSAERLKGVDSTLKIQPAKLEDSAVYLCASSLGEGHRYEQYFGPGTRLTVT.

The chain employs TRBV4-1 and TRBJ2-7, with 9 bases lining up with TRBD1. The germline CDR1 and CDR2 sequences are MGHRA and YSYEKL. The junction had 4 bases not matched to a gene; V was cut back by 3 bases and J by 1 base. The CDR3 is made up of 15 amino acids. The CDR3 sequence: CASSQGTGLSYEQYF. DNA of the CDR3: TGCGCCAGCAGCCAGGGGACAGGGTTGTCCTACGAGCAGTACTTC.

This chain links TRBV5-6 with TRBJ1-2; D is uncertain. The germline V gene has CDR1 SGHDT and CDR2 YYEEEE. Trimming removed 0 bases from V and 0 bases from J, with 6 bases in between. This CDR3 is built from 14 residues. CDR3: CASSLGLTNYGYTF. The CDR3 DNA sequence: TGTGCCAGCAGCTTGGGACTAACTAACTATGGCTACACCTTC.

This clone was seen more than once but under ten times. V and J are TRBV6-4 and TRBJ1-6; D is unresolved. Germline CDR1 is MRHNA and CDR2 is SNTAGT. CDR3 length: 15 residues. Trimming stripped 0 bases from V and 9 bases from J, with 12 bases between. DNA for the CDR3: TGTGCCAGCAGTGACTCGCCTTACAGCGGTTCACCCCTCCACTTT. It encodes CASSDSPYSGSPLHF.

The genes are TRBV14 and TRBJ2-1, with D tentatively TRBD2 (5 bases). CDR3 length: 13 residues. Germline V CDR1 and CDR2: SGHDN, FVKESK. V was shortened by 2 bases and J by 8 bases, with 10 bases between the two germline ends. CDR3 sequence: CASSQWAGDEQFF. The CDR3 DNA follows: TGTGCCAGCAGCCAATGGGCGGGCGATGAGCAGTTCTTC.

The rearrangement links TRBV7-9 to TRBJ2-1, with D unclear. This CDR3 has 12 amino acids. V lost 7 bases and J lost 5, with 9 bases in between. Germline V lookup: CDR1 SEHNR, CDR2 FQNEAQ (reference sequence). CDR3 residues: CASTPGNNEQFF. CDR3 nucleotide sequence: TGTGCCAGCACCCCGGGTAACAATGAGCAGTTCTTC.

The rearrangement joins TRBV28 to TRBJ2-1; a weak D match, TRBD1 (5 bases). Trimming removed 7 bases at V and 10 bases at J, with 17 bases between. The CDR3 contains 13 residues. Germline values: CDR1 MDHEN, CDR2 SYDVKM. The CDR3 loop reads CASKNSWGTEQFF. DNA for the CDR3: TGTGCCAGCAAGAACTCTTGGGGCACCGAGCAGTTCTTC.

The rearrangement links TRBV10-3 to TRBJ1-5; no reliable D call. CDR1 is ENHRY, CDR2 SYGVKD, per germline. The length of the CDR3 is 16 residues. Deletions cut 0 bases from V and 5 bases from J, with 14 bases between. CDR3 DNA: TGTGCCATCAGTGAGTCGAGCTTGGGGTGGGATCAGCCCCAGCATTTT. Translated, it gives CAISESSLGWDQPQHF.

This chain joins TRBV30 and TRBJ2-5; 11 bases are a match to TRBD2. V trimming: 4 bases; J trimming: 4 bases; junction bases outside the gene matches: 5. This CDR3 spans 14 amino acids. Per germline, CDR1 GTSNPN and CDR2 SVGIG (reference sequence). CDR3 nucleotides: TGTGCCTGGAATAGCGGGAGGGCCGGAGAGACCCAGTACTTC. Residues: CAWNSGRAGETQYF.

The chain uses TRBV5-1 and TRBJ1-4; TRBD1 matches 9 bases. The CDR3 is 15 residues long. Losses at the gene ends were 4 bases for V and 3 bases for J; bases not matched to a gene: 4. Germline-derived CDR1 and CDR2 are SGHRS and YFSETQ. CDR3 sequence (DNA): TGCGCCAGCAGCAAACAGGGGGCTTCTAATGAAAAACTGTTTTTT. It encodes CASSKQGASNEKLFF.

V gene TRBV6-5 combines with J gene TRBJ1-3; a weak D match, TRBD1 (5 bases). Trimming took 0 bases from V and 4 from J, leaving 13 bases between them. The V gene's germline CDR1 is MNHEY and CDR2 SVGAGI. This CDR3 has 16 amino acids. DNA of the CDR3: TGTGCCAGCAGTTACTCGGTCAGGGAACCCGGAAACACCATATATTTT. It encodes CASSYSVREPGNTIYF.

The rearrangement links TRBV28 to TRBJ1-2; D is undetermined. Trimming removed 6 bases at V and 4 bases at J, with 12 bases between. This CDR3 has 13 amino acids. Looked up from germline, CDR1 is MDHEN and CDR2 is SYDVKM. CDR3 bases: TGTGCCAGCAGCCCGGGTGGACGCTATGGCTACACCTTC. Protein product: CASSPGGRYGYTF.

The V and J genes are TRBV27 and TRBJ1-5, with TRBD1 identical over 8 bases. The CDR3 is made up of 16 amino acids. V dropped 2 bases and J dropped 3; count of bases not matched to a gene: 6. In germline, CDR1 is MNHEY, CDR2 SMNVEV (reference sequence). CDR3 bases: TGTGCCAGCAGTTTACAGCCCCAGGGGGCCAATCAGCCCCAGCATTTT. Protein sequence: CASSLQPQGANQPQHF.

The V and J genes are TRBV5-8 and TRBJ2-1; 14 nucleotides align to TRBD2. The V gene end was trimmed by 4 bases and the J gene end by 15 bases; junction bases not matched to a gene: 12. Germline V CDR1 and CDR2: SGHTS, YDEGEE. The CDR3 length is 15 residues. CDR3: CASSGRTSGGLTWFF. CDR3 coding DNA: TGTGCCAGCAGCGGGAGGACTAGCGGGGGGTTAACTTGGTTCTTC.

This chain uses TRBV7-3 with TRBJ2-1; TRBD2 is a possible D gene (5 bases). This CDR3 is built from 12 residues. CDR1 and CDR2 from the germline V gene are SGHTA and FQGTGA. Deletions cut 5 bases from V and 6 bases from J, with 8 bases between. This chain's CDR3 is CASSKGVNEQFF. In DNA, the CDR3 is TGTGCCAGCAGCAAGGGAGTCAATGAGCAGTTCTTC.

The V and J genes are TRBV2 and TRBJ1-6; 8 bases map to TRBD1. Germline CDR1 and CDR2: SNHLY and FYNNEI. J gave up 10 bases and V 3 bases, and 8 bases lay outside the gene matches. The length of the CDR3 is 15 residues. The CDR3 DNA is TGTGCCAGCAGTGATTTGAGGACAGGGCGATCACCCCTCCACTTT. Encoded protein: CASSDLRTGRSPLHF.

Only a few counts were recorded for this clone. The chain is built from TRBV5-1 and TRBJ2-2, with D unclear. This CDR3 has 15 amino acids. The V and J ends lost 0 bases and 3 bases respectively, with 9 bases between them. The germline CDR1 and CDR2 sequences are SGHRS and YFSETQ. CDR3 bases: TGCGCCAGCAGCTTGGCCGCGAGTTACACCGGGGAGCTGTTTTTT. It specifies CASSLAASYTGELFF.

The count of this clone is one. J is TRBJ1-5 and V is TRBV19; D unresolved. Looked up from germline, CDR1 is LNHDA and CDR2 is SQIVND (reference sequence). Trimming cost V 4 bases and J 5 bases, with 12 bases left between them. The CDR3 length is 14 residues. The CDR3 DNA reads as TGTGCCAGTAGTAGCACCGACGGATATCAGCCCCAGCATTTT. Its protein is CASSSTDGYQPQHF.

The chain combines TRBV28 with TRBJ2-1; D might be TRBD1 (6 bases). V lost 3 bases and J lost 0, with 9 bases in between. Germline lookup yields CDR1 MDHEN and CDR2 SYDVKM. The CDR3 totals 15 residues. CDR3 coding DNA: TGTGCCAGCAGTTTGGCGACAGGCTCCTACAATGAGCAGTTCTTC. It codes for CASSLATGSYNEQFF.

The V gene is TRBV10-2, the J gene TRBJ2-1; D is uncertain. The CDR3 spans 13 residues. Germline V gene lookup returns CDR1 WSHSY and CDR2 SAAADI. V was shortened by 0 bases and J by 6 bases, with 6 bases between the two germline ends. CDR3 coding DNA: TGCGCCAGCAGTGAGTCCAGTAGCAATGAGCAGTTCTTC. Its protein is CASSESSSNEQFF.

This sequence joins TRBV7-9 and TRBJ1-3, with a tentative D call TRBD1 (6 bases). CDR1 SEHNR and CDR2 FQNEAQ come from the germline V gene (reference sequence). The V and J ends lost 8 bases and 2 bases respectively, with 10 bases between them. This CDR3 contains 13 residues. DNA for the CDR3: TGTGCCAGCCACAGGGACGCTGGAAACACCATATATTTT. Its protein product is CASHRDAGNTIYF.